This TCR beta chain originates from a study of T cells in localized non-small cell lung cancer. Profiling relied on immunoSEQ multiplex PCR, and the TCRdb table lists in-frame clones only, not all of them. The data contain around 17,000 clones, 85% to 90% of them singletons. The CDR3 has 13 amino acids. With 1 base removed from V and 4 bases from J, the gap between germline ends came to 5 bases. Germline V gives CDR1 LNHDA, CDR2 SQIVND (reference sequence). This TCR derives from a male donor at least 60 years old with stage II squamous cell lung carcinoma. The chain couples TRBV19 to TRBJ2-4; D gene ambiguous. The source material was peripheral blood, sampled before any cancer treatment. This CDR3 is CASSIGLKNIQYF. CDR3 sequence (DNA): TGTGCCAGTAGTATAGGGCTTAAAAACATTCAGTACTTC.